These 8 T cell receptor beta chains originate from one sample sequenced in a study of shared T cell receptors in the human thymus. Generated by immunoSEQ multiplex PCR, the TCRdb table keeps only in-frame clones and is missing some. The table shows some 700,000 clones, with over 75% occurring only once. The sample was also reused in another study, on human thymus T cells.

Sequenced material: thymocytes. Receptors originate from a boy under two years old with a congenital heart defect.

This clone was recorded once. The chain links TRBV4-1 to TRBJ2-1, with TRBD1 matching 9 bases. The CDR3 loop spans 17 amino acids. CDR1 and CDR2 from the germline V gene are MGHRA and YSYEKL. J gave up 7 bases and V 3 bases, and 13 bases lay outside the gene matches. The CDR3 DNA reads TGCGCCAGCAGCCAGGGACCCCGGGACAGGGATTGGAATGAGCAGTTCTTC. It specifies CASSQGPRDRDWNEQFF.

This clone was detected a few times. V usage is TRBV4-2 and J usage is TRBJ2-5; D may be TRBD2 (6 bases). Germline-derived CDR1 and CDR2 are LGHNA and YNFKEQ. The CDR3 length is 16 residues. The germline V and J ends were trimmed by 0 bases and 5 bases, with 16 bases remaining between them. For the CDR3, the DNA is TGTGCCAGCAGCCAAGAAAGGAGGGAGACCGGTGAGACCCAGTACTTC. It codes for CASSQERRETGETQYF.

The chain has TRBV11-2 and TRBJ2-3; TRBD1 matches at 7 bases. Germline lookup yields CDR1 SGHAT and CDR2 FQNNGV. The CDR3 has 17 residues. V shed 3 bases and J 5 bases; nucleotides not matched to a gene: 14. CDR3 in amino acids: CASSFPQTGLLGDTQYF. The CDR3 nucleotides read TGTGCCAGCAGCTTCCCTCAGACAGGGCTTCTAGGAGATACGCAGTATTTT.

J is TRBJ1-1 and V is TRBV15, with unresolved D. Germline V CDR1 and CDR2: LNHNV, YYDKDF (reference sequence). This CDR3 contains 15 residues. V was cut by 0 bases and J by 1 base, with 9 bases left in between. The CDR3 DNA sequence: TGTGCCACCAGCAGAGAAACCCGGGAGAACACTGAAGCTTTCTTT. As protein: CATSRETRENTEAFF.

CDR3 sequence (DNA): TGTGCCAGCAGTTACGGGCAGGGAAAGGCTGCTTTCTTT. Residues: CASSYGQGKAAFF. V is TRBV6-5 and J is TRBJ1-1; the D gene is possibly TRBD1 (5 bases). CDR3 length equals 13 residues. V lost 2 bases to trimming and J lost 11 bases, with 15 bases between them. CDR1 and CDR2 from the germline V gene are MNHEY and SVGAGI.

This chain joins TRBV28 and TRBJ1-1, with 8 bases that match TRBD1. The germline CDR1 and CDR2 sequences are MDHEN and SYDVKM. The trim removed 6 bases at V and 2 bases at J, leaving 5 bases unmatched. This CDR3 has 14 amino acids. For the CDR3, the DNA is TGTGCCAGCAGCCCGGGACAGGTAAACACTGAAGCTTTCTTT. This translates into CASSPGQVNTEAFF.

The table lists this clone with a count of one. V usage is TRBV4-1 and J usage is TRBJ2-1; D gene uncertain. Looked up from germline, CDR1 is MGHRA and CDR2 is YSYEKL. V lost 1 base to trimming and J lost 10 bases, with 8 bases between them. The CDR3 extends over 12 amino acids. Here the CDR3 reads CASSQANSEQFF. The CDR3 DNA reads TGCGCCAGCAGCCAAGCGAACTCGGAGCAGTTCTTC.

The chain carries TRBV7-6 and TRBJ1-1; D unresolved. The CDR3 runs to 16 residues. V lost 7 bases and J lost 5, with 23 bases in between. Germline lookup yields CDR1 SGHVS and CDR2 FNYEAQ. Here the CDR3 DNA reads TGTGCCAGCATCCGAACTCCGGGGTTTAGTTGGACTGAAGCTTTCTTT. It codes for CASIRTPGFSWTEAFF.